This TCR beta chain emerged from a study of T-cell memory formation after mild COVID-19. Turning to the study itself: In these data, TCR clusters were largely donor specific.

Each CDR3 protein gets one entry after TCRdb re-called the 5' RACE reads with MiXCR. The table includes some 68,000 distinct CDR3 sequences, roughly 17% detected once. Sequencing was carried out using PBMCs or a T cell subset sorted from them (not recorded which). The sequence came from an adult woman who had mild COVID-19 (a few samples of this study predate the infection). Cell type and time point are not known.

In nucleotides, the CDR3 is TGTGCCAGCAGCCCCCCCTGGAACAATGAGCAGTTCTTC. It translates to CASSPPWNNEQFF. The chain is built from TRBV28 and TRBJ2-1; D uncertain. The CDR3 runs to 13 residues. V lost 6 bases, J lost 5 bases, and 11 bases lay in between. Per the germline V gene, CDR1 is MDHEN and CDR2 is SYDVKM.